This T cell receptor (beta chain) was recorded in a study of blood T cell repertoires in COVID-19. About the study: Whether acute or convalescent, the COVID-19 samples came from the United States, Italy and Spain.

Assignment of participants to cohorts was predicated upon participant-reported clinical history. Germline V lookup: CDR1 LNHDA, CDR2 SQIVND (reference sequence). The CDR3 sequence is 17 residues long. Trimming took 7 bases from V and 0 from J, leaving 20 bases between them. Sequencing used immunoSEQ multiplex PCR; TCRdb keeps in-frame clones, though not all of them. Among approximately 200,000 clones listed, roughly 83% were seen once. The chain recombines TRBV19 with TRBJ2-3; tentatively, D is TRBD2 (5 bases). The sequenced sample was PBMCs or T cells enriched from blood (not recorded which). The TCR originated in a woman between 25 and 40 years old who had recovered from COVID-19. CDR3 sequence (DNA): TGTGCCAGTACCCAAAGTCCCCGGGATTGGAGCACAGATACGCAGTATTTT. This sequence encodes CASTQSPRDWSTDTQYF.